Below, 28 T cell receptor beta chains from the same sample are listed, as sequenced in a study of shared clonotypes between healthy human individuals. Using immunoSEQ multiplex PCR, the repertoire was profiled, and TCRdb retains in-frame clones only, with some absent. The profile covers 550,000 to 750,000 clones, with about 95% appearing a single time and 0.11% taken by the ten largest. Positive CCR7 selection of CD45RO-negative cells yielded the naive CD8 cells, and terminally differentiated effector memory CD45RA+ cells were excluded. The sequenced sample consisted of naive CD8+ T cells sorted from blood. The receptor source for this set is a woman in her twenties or thirties in good health.

This clone occurred once. The gene calls are TRBV14 and TRBJ2-3, with D uncertain. The V end was cut by 1 base, the J end by 3 bases, with 8 bases between. CDR3 length: 14 amino acids. The germline V gene has CDR1 SGHDN and CDR2 FVKESK. CDR3 protein: CASSQVVITDTQYF. The CDR3 bases are TGTGCCAGCAGCCAAGTTGTCATAACAGATACGCAGTATTTT. The full variable domain, its missing parts supplied by reference TRBV14 and TRBJ2-3, is EAGVTQFPSHSVIEKGQTVTLRCDPISGHDNLYWYRRVMGKEIKFLLHFVKESKQDESGMPNNRFLAERTGGTYSTLKVQPAELEDSGVYFCASSQVVITDTQYFGPGTRLTVL.

The CDR3 is CASTTPGGGTGYEQYF. DNA of the CDR3: TGTGCCAGCACCACCCCGGGAGGCGGCACGGGGTACGAGCAGTACTTC. The chain carries TRBV11-2 and TRBJ2-7, with TRBD2 matching 7 bases. The germline gives CDR1 SGHAT, CDR2 FQNNGV. The J segment lost 4 bases and the V segment lost 7 bases, leaving 16 bases of the junction unmatched. The CDR3 extends over 16 amino acids. Full variable domain (rest looked up from reference TRBV11-2 and TRBJ2-7): EAGVAQSPRYKIIEKRQSVAFWCNPISGHATLYWYQQILGQGPKLLIQFQNNGVVDDSQLPKDRFSAERLKGVDSTLKIQPAKLEDSAVYLCASTTPGGGTGYEQYFGPGTRLTVT.

This clone was recorded only once. V usage is TRBV19 and J usage is TRBJ2-3; TRBD2 might be the D (5 bases). V was shortened by 0 bases and J by 2 bases, with 12 bases between the two germline ends. Germline V CDR1 and CDR2: LNHDA, SQIVND (reference sequence). The CDR3 has 16 amino acids. The CDR3: CASSIDWQLDTDTQYF. CDR3 nucleotide sequence: TGTGCCAGTAGTATAGATTGGCAACTAGACACAGATACGCAGTATTTT.

The V and J genes are TRBV5-4 and TRBJ2-1; 9 bases fit TRBD2. The CDR3 length is 13 residues. Germline CDR1 is SGHNT and CDR2 is YYREEE (reference sequence). V gave up 5 bases and J gave up 7 bases; unmatched junction bases: 4. The CDR3 nucleotides read TGTGCCAGCAGGCGGGAGGGCCCTAATGAGCAGTTCTTC. Amino acid sequence: CASRREGPNEQFF.

This clone was observed once. The chain uses TRBV28 and TRBJ2-2, with D hard to call. The CDR3 covers 14 residues. Germline-derived CDR1 and CDR2 are MDHEN and SYDVKM. The V end lost 8 bases, the J end lost 2 bases, and 12 bases lay between the germline ends. The CDR3 region is CASAPGPNTGELFF. The CDR3 nucleotides read TGTGCCAGCGCACCGGGCCCAAACACCGGGGAGCTGTTTTTT. Using reference TRBV28 and TRBJ2-2 for the parts outside the CDR3, the full variable domain is DVKVTQSSRYLVKRTGEKVFLECVQDMDHENMFWYRQDPGLGLRLIYFSYDVKMKEKGDIPEGYSVSREKKERFSLILESASTNQTSMYLCASAPGPNTGELFFGEGSRLTVL.

V usage is TRBV19 and J usage is TRBJ1-5; 9 nucleotides line up with TRBD1. Germline V lookup: CDR1 LNHDA, CDR2 SQIVND (reference sequence). With V trimmed by 7 bases and J by 6 bases, 7 bases remained unmatched. This CDR3 is built from 14 residues. The CDR3 here is CASTIRDRAQPQHF. The CDR3 region has the DNA TGTGCCAGTACCATCCGGGACAGGGCTCAGCCCCAGCATTTT.

The chain has TRBV28 and TRBJ2-5; D may be TRBD1 or TRBD2 (5 bases each). The J call could be wrong; TRBJ2-7 is a better fit for the DNA end. The germline V gene has CDR1 MDHEN and CDR2 SYDVKM. The CDR3 totals 13 residues. CDR3: CASSSGTNYEQYF. DNA for the CDR3: TGTGCCAGCAGCTCCGGGACGAATTACGAGCAGTACTTC.

This clone was found once. V is TRBV15 and J is TRBJ2-3; the D is unclear. Trimming pared 3 bases from V and 0 bases from J, leaving 16 bases between. Germline values: CDR1 LNHNV, CDR2 YYDKDF (reference sequence). CDR3 length equals 17 residues. CDR3 bases: TGTGCCACCAGCAGCACCCTGAGCGCGGAGAGCACAGATACGCAGTATTTT. This gives the protein CATSSTLSAESTDTQYF.

The chain links TRBV2 to TRBJ1-5; TRBD1 might be the D (5 bases). Germline values: CDR1 SNHLY, CDR2 FYNNEI. The CDR3 loop spans 19 amino acids. The germline V and J ends were trimmed by 5 bases and 0 bases, with 23 bases remaining between them. The CDR3 region is CASSLESGQINYSNQPQHF. The CDR3 DNA follows: TGTGCCAGCAGTTTGGAGTCGGGGCAGATCAACTATAGCAATCAGCCCCAGCATTTT.

The V call is TRBV10-3, the J call TRBJ2-1; no firm D call. V shed 0 bases and J shed 4 bases, with 7 bases lying between them. CDR1 and CDR2 from the germline V gene are ENHRY and SYGVKD. The CDR3 totals 14 residues. This CDR3 is CAISESASYNEQFF. CDR3 coding DNA: TGTGCCATCAGTGAGTCGGCATCTTACAATGAGCAGTTCTTC.

The rearrangement joins TRBV7-9 to TRBJ2-7; D might be TRBD1 or TRBD2, each matching 6 bases. CDR3 size: 16 residues. V was trimmed by 5 bases and J by 2 bases, leaving 19 bases between them. Germline-derived CDR1 and CDR2 are SEHNR and FQNEAQ (reference sequence). DNA of the CDR3: TGTGCCAGCAGCCCCTCAGGGGCCCTAGCGCCCTACGAGCAGTACTTC. As protein: CASSPSGALAPYEQYF. Variable domain in full (rest from reference TRBV7-9 and TRBJ2-7): DTGVSQNPRHKITKRGQNVTFRCDPISEHNRLYWYRQTLGQGPEFLTYFQNEAQLEKSRLLSDRFSAERPKGSFSTLEIQRTEQGDSAMYLCASSPSGALAPYEQYFGPGTRLTVT.

The chain is built from TRBV7-9 and TRBJ2-1; D remains ambiguous. V was pared by 7 bases and J by 8 bases, with 18 bases between. The germline V gene has CDR1 SEHNR and CDR2 FQNEAQ (reference sequence). The CDR3 has 14 residues. In nucleotides, the CDR3 is TGTGCCAGCACCAAAAAAGCCGCAGCCGATGAGCAGTTCTTC. Amino acids: CASTKKAAADEQFF.

The CDR3 DNA is TGTGCCAGCAGCGTAGGGTCTAGCGGGAGGCCCGACACCGGGGAGCTGTTTTTT. It encodes CASSVGSSGRPDTGELFF. The V call is TRBV9, the J call TRBJ2-2, with 11 bases that match TRBD2. Germline CDR1 SGDLS, CDR2 YYNGEE. The CDR3 runs 18 residues. The V and J ends lost 0 bases and 3 bases, in that order; junction bases with no gene match: 7.

This chain joins TRBV6-1 and TRBJ2-7, with a weak D call TRBD2 (6 bases). The CDR3 covers 14 residues. The V end lost 6 bases, the J end lost 2 bases, and 14 bases lay between the germline ends. Looked up from germline, CDR1 is MNHNS and CDR2 is SASEGT. This chain's CDR3 is CASRASALTYEQYF. CDR3 DNA sequence: TGTGCCAGCAGAGCTAGCGCCCTAACCTACGAGCAGTACTTC.

The V and J genes are TRBV6-1 and TRBJ2-7, with no clear D. Germline CDR1 and CDR2: MNHNS and SASEGT. V dropped 6 bases and J dropped 1 base, with 16 bases sitting between them. The CDR3 runs to 15 residues. CDR3 sequence reads: CASRRADLVSYEQYF. DNA for the CDR3: TGTGCCAGCAGAAGAGCAGATCTCGTTTCCTACGAGCAGTACTTC.

The chain joins TRBV2 to TRBJ2-5, with D perhaps assigned TRBD1 or TRBD2 (5 bases each). The V gene lost 7 bases and the J gene lost 5 bases, with 14 bases spanning the gap. The CDR3 covers 13 residues. In germline, CDR1 is SNHLY, CDR2 FYNNEI. CDR3 sequence: CASKNTGRETQYF. The CDR3 DNA follows: TGTGCCAGCAAGAATACGGGGCGCGAGACCCAGTACTTC. Full variable domain (rest looked up from reference TRBV2 and TRBJ2-5): EPEVTQTPSHQVTQMGQEVILRCVPISNHLYFYWYRQILGQKVEFLVSFYNNEISEKSEIFDDQFSVERPDGSNFTLKIRSTKLEDSAMYFCASKNTGRETQYFGPGTRLLVL.

This sequence joins TRBV6-5 and TRBJ1-2, with TRBD1 matching over 8 bases. Losses at the gene ends were 5 bases for V and 8 bases for J; bases not matched to a gene: 7. The CDR3 has 13 amino acids. CDR1 is MNHEY and CDR2 is SVGAGI in the germline V gene. The CDR3 sequence: CASSPQGVRGYTF. CDR3 coding DNA: TGTGCCAGCAGTCCACAGGGGGTCAGGGGCTACACCTTC.

This clone has just one count. V gene TRBV28 combines with J gene TRBJ2-7; weak D call: TRBD1 (6 bases). Trimming took 1 base from V and 0 from J, leaving 19 bases between them. This CDR3 region has 18 residues. Germline assignment: CDR1 MDHEN and CDR2 SYDVKM. This CDR3 is CASSLLGQITDSSYEQYF. Written as DNA, the CDR3 is TGTGCCAGCAGTTTATTAGGACAGATAACTGATTCCTCCTACGAGCAGTACTTC.

This clone was counted a single time. V usage is TRBV2 and J usage is TRBJ2-3; 9 bases fit TRBD2. Germline V gene data show CDR1 as SNHLY and CDR2 as FYNNEI. V trimming: 4 bases; J trimming: 3 bases; junction bases outside the gene matches: 8. The CDR3 length is 16 residues. The CDR3 bases are TGTGCCAGCAGTGGTCTAGCGGGGCCCGATACAGATACGCAGTATTTT. Its translation: CASSGLAGPDTDTQYF.

V usage is TRBV14 and J usage is TRBJ2-1, with a weak D call TRBD2 (6 bases). This CDR3 has 17 residues. The V gene's germline CDR1 is SGHDN and CDR2 FVKESK. Trimming left V 5 bases short and J 2 bases short, with 19 bases between. The CDR3 DNA reads TGTGCCAGCAGCGAAGGGGAGGTGCGGTACGCCTACAATGAGCAGTTCTTC. Its protein product is CASSEGEVRYAYNEQFF.

This chain links TRBV27 with TRBJ2-7; 7 nucleotides align to TRBD2. CDR3 length: 17 residues. The V segment lost 0 bases and the J segment 6 bases; nucleotides outside the gene matches: 14. Per the germline V gene, CDR1 is MNHEY and CDR2 is SMNVEV (reference sequence). CDR3 amino acids: CASSLSILLRTRGEQYF. DNA of the CDR3: TGTGCCAGCAGTTTATCGATCCTTCTCCGGACTAGGGGCGAGCAGTACTTC.

J is TRBJ2-1 and V is TRBV27, with 8 bases aligning to TRBD2. The junction had 11 bases not matched to a gene; V was cut back by 5 bases and J by 5 bases. This CDR3 comprises 16 residues. In germline, CDR1 is MNHEY, CDR2 SMNVEV (reference sequence). CDR3 in DNA: TGTGCCAGCAGTCCACATAGCGGGAACGTAGACAATGAGCAGTTCTTC. Amino acids: CASSPHSGNVDNEQFF.

The rearrangement joins TRBV4-1 to TRBJ2-5; D gene uncertain. The DNA end is more similar to TRBJ2-7, so the J call may be wrong. Germline lookup yields CDR1 MGHRA and CDR2 YSYEKL. The CDR3 runs 14 residues. CDR3 sequence (DNA): TGCGCCAGCAGCCTCAGAGAGAGCTCCTACGAGCAGTACTTC. Encoded protein: CASSLRESSYEQYF.

The J gene is TRBJ2-7, the V gene TRBV11-2, with D possibly matching TRBD2 (5 bases). CDR1 is SGHAT and CDR2 is FQNNGV in the germline V gene. The CDR3 extends over 15 amino acids. Trimming took off 3 bases at V and 2 bases at J, with 14 bases between the two ends. The CDR3 DNA follows: TGTGCCAGCAGCTTTGGTTTGGCGGAGGCCTACGAGCAGTACTTC. It encodes CASSFGLAEAYEQYF.

The chain has TRBV7-9 and TRBJ2-7, with D unclear. The CDR3 sequence is 12 residues long. Germline V gene data show CDR1 as SEHNR and CDR2 as FQNEAQ (reference sequence). V was cut by 1 base and J by 6 bases, with 7 bases left in between. The CDR3 spells CASSLGPVEQYF. CDR3 coding DNA: TGTGCCAGCAGCTTAGGGCCAGTCGAGCAGTACTTC.

J is TRBJ2-7 and V is TRBV9; D is possibly TRBD2 (5 bases). Germline V lookup: CDR1 SGDLS, CDR2 YYNGEE. V shed 0 bases and J shed 2 bases, with 15 bases lying between them. The CDR3 sequence is 16 residues long. The CDR3, as DNA: TGTGCCAGCAGCGTAGGCTGGGGAGCGGCGACCTACGAGCAGTACTTC. The encoded protein is CASSVGWGAATYEQYF.

The rearrangement joins TRBV25-1 to TRBJ1-2; 7 nucleotides align to TRBD1. This CDR3 has 15 residues. The trim removed 1 base at V and 4 bases at J, leaving 6 bases unmatched. Germline V gives CDR1 MGHDK, CDR2 SYGVNS. DNA for the CDR3: TGTGCCAGCAGTGAATGGGCAGGGGGTAGCTATGGCTACACCTTC. Translation gives CASSEWAGGSYGYTF.

The V call is TRBV9, the J call TRBJ2-5; TRBD1 might be the D (6 bases). The length of the CDR3 is 15 residues. Germline lookup yields CDR1 SGDLS and CDR2 YYNGEE. The V end lost 0 bases, the J end lost 4 bases, and 13 bases lay between the germline ends. The CDR3 coding sequence is TGTGCCAGCAGCGTAGTAGAGGGGGTCGTAGAGACCCAGTACTTC. This gives the protein CASSVVEGVVETQYF.